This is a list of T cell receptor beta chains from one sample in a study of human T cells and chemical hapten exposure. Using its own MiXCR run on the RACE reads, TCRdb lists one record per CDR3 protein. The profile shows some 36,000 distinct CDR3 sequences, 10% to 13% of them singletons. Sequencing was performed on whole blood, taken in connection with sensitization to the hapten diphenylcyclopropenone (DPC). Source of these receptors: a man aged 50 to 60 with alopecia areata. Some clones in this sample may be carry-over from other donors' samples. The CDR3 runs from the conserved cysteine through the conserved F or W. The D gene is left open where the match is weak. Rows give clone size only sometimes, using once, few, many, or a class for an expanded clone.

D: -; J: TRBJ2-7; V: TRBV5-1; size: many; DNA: TGCGCCAGCAGCTTGGCCAGGGACTACGAGCAGTACTTC; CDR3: CASSLARDYEQYF
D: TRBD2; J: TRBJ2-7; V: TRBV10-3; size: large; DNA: TGTGCCATCAGTGGAACTAGCGGGCTCTACGAGCAGTACTTC; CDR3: CAISGTSGLYEQYF
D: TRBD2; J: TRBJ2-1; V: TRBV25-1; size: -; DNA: TGTGCCAGCAGTGGTAGCGGGGCAGTATACAATGAGCAGTTCTTC; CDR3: CASSGSGAVYNEQFF
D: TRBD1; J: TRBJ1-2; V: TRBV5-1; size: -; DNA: TGCGCCAGCAGCTTTACAGGGGGCGGCTATGGCTACACCTTC; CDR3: CASSFTGGGYGYTF
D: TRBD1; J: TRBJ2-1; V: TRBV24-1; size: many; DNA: TGTGCCACCAGTGATTTGGGACAGGGTATAAATGAGCAGTTCTTC; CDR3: CATSDLGQGINEQFF
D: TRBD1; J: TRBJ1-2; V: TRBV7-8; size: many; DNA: TGTGCCAGCAGCTCCGACAGGGGTTCCTATGGCTACACCTTC; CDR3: CASSSDRGSYGYTF
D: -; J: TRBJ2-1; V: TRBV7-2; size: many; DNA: TGTGCCAGCAGCCAGCGGCAAAGCTCCTACAATGAGCAGTTCTTC; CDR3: CASSQRQSSYNEQFF
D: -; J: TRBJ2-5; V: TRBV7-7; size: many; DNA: TGTGCCAGCCGAGCTAGCGTGGCGGAGACCCAGTACTTC; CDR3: CASRASVAETQYF
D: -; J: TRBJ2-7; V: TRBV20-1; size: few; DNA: TGCAGTGCTCCCTGGGGGGGCTCGAAGTCAGGGTCCCCCGAGCAGTACTTC; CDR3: CSAPWGGSKSGSPEQYF
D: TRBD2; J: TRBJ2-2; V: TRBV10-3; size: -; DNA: TGTGCCATCAGTGACCCCGGGCTAGCGGACAACACCGGGGAGCTGTTTTTT; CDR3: CAISDPGLADNTGELFF
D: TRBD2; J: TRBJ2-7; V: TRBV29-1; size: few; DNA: TGCAGCGTTTCGGTGATAGCGGGAGGGTACGAGCAGTACTTC; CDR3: CSVSVIAGGYEQYF
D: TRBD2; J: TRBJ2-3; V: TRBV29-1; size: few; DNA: TGCAGCGTTGAGGAGCTAGCGGGAAGTACGCAGTATTTT; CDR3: CSVEELAGSTQYF
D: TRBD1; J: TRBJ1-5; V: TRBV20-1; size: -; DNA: TGCAGTGCTAGACCTGGACAGGGGGCCTTACCCCAGCATTTT; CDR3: CSARPGQGALPQHF
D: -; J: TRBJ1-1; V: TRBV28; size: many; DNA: TGTGCCAGCAGTTCCCCCCTCGACACTGAAGCTTTCTTT; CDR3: CASSSPLDTEAFF
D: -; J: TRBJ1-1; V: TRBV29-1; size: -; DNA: TGCAGCGTTCTGAACACTGAAGCTTTCTTT; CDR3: CSVLNTEAFF
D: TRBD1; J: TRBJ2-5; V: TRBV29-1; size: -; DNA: TGCAGCGTCACGGACAGGGGAGGGGAGACCCAGTACTTC; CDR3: CSVTDRGGETQYF
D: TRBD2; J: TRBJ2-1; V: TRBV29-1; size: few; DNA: TGCAGCGTGTCTAGCGGGAACAATGAGCAGTTCTTC; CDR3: CSVSSGNNEQFF
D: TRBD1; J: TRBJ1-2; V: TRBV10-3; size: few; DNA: TGTGCCATCAGTGACTTCACAGGGGGCGACTATGGCTACACCTTC; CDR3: CAISDFTGGDYGYTF
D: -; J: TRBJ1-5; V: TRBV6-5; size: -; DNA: TGTGCCAGCCGGCTCAGTTATAGCGACAATCAGCCCCAGCATTTT; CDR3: CASRLSYSDNQPQHF
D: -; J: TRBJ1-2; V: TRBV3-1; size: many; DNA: TGTGCCAGCAGCCGGGAACAGGGAATCGGTGGCTACACCTTC; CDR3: CASSREQGIGGYTF
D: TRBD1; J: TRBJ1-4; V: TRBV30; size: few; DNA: TGTGCCTGGAGGAGGACCGGGACAGGGAACGAAAAACTGTTTTTT; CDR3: CAWRRTGTGNEKLFF
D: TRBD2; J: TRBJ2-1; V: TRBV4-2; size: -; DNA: TGTGCCGGCAGCCAAGATTATGGGGGACTAGCGGGAGGGCCGTCCTACAATGAGCAGTTCTTC; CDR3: CAGSQDYGGLAGGPSYNEQFF
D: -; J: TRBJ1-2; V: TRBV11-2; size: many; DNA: TGTGCCAGCAGCTCATCCTCCGGCTATGGCTACACCTTC; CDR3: CASSSSSGYGYTF
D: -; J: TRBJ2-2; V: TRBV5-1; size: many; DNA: TGCGCCAGCAGGCGGGACAGACCTAACACCGGGGAGCTGTTTTTT; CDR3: CASRRDRPNTGELFF
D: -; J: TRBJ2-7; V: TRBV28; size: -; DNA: TGTGCCAGCAGTTTAGTTGGGCTCGCCTCCTACGAGCAGTACTTC; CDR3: CASSLVGLASYEQYF
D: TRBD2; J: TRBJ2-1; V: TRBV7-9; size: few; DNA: TGTGCCAGCAGTCCCACACTAGCGCAGTTCGGAGATGAGCAGTTCTTC; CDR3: CASSPTLAQFGDEQFF
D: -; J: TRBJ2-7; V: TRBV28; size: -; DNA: TGCGCCAGCAGTTTTTCGACCTACGAGCAGTACTTC; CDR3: CASSFSTYEQYF
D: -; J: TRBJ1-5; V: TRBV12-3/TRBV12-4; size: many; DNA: TGTGCCAGCAGGGGGGCAGCAAATCAGCCCCAGCATTTT; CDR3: CASRGAANQPQHF
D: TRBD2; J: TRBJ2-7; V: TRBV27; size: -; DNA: TGTGCCAGCAGTTCGGCGGGACTAGCGGGAAACTACGAGCAGTACTTC; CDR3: CASSSAGLAGNYEQYF
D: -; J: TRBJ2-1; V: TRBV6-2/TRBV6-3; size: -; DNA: TGTGCCAGCAGTTACTCTCCCAACTCCTACAATGAGCAGTTCTTC; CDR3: CASSYSPNSYNEQFF
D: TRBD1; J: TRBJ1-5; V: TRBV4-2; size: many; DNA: TGTGCCAGCAGCCAAGGAACAGGGGGCAATCAGCCCCAGCATTTT; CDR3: CASSQGTGGNQPQHF
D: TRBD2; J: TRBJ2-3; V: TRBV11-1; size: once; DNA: TGTGCCAGCAGCCCCCGCGGGGGGCCCGAGGCAGATACGCAGTATTTT; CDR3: CASSPRGGPEADTQYF
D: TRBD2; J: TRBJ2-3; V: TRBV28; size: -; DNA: TGTGCCAGCAGTCGAGGACTAGCGTCCCAAGGGACGCAGTATTTT; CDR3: CASSRGLASQGTQYF